The rows below give T cell receptor beta chains drawn from one sample of a study of molecular identifiers for immune sequencing clone quantification. One entry per CDR3 protein results from TCRdb running MiXCR on the PCR reads. The sample shows under 600,000 distinct CDR3 sequences, 20% to 25% of them seen only once. Source material: naive CD8+ T cells from blood, with Jurkat cell RNA spiked in. These receptors all stem from a human donor in good health. Some libraries in this study had Jurkat cell RNA spiked in. Each CDR3 is given with its conserved first and last residue. A D gene is named only where the DNA matches it firmly. Rows give clone size only sometimes, using once, few, many, or a class for an expanded clone.

>.|.|TRBJ2-2|TRBV12-3/TRBV12-4
CASSSSGTRDGELFF
TGTGCCAGCAGCTCGTCCGGGACACGGGACGGGGAGCTGTTTTTT
>.|.|TRBJ2-7|TRBV29-1
CSAELGSTQYF
TGCAGCGCTGAGTTAGGTAGTACGCAGTACTTC
>TRBD2|many|TRBJ2-7|TRBV27
CASSLLTPSGGVYEQYF
TGTGCCAGCAGTTTATTGACACCTAGCGGGGGAGTCTACGAGCAGTACTTC
>.|.|TRBJ2-3|TRBV6-2/TRBV6-3
CAGRSWEGTDTQYF
TGTGCCGGCAGATCGTGGGAGGGCACAGATACGCAGTATTTT
>TRBD1|.|TRBJ2-3|TRBV12-5
CASGPGTGSTDTQYF
TGTGCTAGTGGTCCCGGGACAGGAAGCACAGATACGCAGTATTTT
>.|.|TRBJ2-1|TRBV4-3
CASSQDSRAAYNEQFF
TGCGCCAGCAGCCAAGATAGTAGGGCCGCCTACAATGAGCAGTTCTTC
>.|many|TRBJ1-1|TRBV3-1
CASSEQRQIEAFF
TGTGCCAGCAGCGAGCAACGACAAATTGAAGCTTTCTTT
>.|.|TRBJ2-3|TRBV6-5
CASSPGDGAYTDTQYF
TGTGCCAGCAGTCCCGGGGACGGAGCGTACACAGATACGCAGTATTTT
>TRBD1|many|TRBJ1-5|TRBV29-1
CSVSQGDGQPQHF
TGCAGCGTGTCACAGGGGGACGGTCAGCCCCAGCATTTT
>.|.|TRBJ1-2|TRBV20-1
CSAQIYKPGHGRRSGYTF
TGCAGTGCCCAAATATATAAACCGGGACATGGAAGAAGGAGTGGCTACACCTTC
>.|many|TRBJ2-1|TRBV5-8
CASSYQGFHNEQFF
TGTGCCAGCAGCTACCAGGGATTCCACAATGAGCAGTTCTTC
>TRBD1|many|TRBJ1-1|TRBV27
CASRRQGRDTEAFF
TGTGCCAGCAGAAGACAGGGACGGGACACTGAAGCTTTCTTT
>.|many|TRBJ2-6|TRBV2
CASDPYSSGANVLTF
TGTGCCAGCGACCCCTACAGCTCTGGGGCCAACGTCCTGACTTTC
>.|few|TRBJ2-7|TRBV13
CASSNTLNSYEQYF
TGTGCCAGCAGCAACACACTCAACTCCTACGAGCAGTACTTC
>TRBD2|many|TRBJ2-7|TRBV20-1
CSAQGLAGDGTSYEQYF
TGCAGTGCCCAAGGACTAGCGGGGGACGGGACGTCCTACGAGCAGTACTTC
>.|.|TRBJ2-7|TRBV18
CAGSPTPTMLYHGEQYF
TGTGCCGGCTCACCAACTCCGACAATGCTATATCATGGGGAGCAGTACTTC
>TRBD2|many|TRBJ2-1|TRBV7-2
CASSSGLAGGYNEQFF
TGTGCCAGCAGCTCAGGACTAGCGGGGGGATACAATGAGCAGTTCTTC
>.|many|TRBJ2-6|TRBV6-1
CASRRGAGANVLTF
TGTGCCAGCAGGCGAGGCGCTGGGGCCAACGTCCTGACTTTC
>TRBD2|many|TRBJ2-3|TRBV7-2
CASSLWVAGPSTDTQYF
TGTGCCAGCAGCTTATGGGTAGCGGGACCCAGCACAGATACGCAGTATTTT
>TRBD2|few|TRBJ2-7|TRBV10-3
CAISGNSGGAGSYEQYF
TGTGCCATCAGTGGTAATAGCGGGGGGGCGGGGTCCTACGAGCAGTACTTC
>.|.|TRBJ2-7|TRBV4-2
CASSQEAVLDSYEQYF
TGTGCCAGCAGCCAAGAAGCGGTTCTAGACTCCTACGAGCAGTACTTC
>.|.|TRBJ1-5|TRBV6-2/TRBV6-3
CASSLTALGNQPQHF
TGTGCCAGCAGTTTGACAGCGTTGGGCAATCAGCCCCAGCATTTT
>TRBD1|many|TRBJ1-1|TRBV7-2
CASSLPDRAPTEAFF
TGTGCCAGCAGCTTGCCAGACAGGGCCCCCACTGAAGCTTTCTTT
>.|.|TRBJ2-5|TRBV27
CATRAGADETQYF
TGTGCCACCCGGGCGGGGGCCGACGAGACCCAGTACTTC
>.|many|TRBJ2-7|TRBV28
CASSFRGTHEQYF
TGTGCCAGCAGTTTCAGAGGTACCCACGAGCAGTACTTC
>.|many|TRBJ2-7|TRBV27
CASSPHTAPEQYF
TGTGCCAGCAGCCCACATACGGCACCTGAGCAGTACTTC
>.|many|TRBJ2-6|TRBV7-6
CASSLVGGFGANVLTF
TGTGCCAGCAGCTTAGTGGGGGGCTTTGGGGCCAACGTCCTGACTTTC
>.|.|TRBJ2-5|TRBV4-1
CASSQEGTQETQYF
TGCGCCAGCAGCCAAGAAGGTACGCAAGAGACCCAGTACTTC
>.|few|TRBJ2-7|TRBV30
CAWSDSYYEQYF
TGTGCCTGGAGTGACAGTTACTACGAGCAGTACTTC
>.|many|TRBJ1-1|TRBV6-6
CASSKQGAEAFF
TGTGCCAGCAGTAAACAGGGAGCTGAAGCTTTCTTT
>TRBD2|.|TRBJ2-1|TRBV4-2
CASSQVGLAGNNEQFF
TGTGCCAGCAGCCAAGTTGGACTAGCGGGGAACAATGAGCAGTTCTTC
>.|.|TRBJ2-1|TRBV7-6
CASSPRRVPSPNEQFF
TGTGCCAGCAGCCCAAGACGGGTCCCTTCCCCCAATGAGCAGTTCTTC
>TRBD2|many|TRBJ2-5|TRBV13
CASSSGLGGETQYF
TGTGCCAGCAGCTCGGGACTAGGGGGAGAGACCCAGTACTTC
>.|.|TRBJ1-1|TRBV11-2
CASSPRPARSAEAFF
TGTGCCAGCAGCCCCCGGCCGGCCAGGTCTGCTGAAGCTTTCTTT
>TRBD2|many|TRBJ2-1|TRBV2
CASSPVVQRDKYNEQFF
TGTGCCAGCAGCCCTGTAGTGCAGCGGGATAAGTACAATGAGCAGTTCTTC
>.|.|TRBJ2-1|TRBV4-1
CASSQEVGRYNEQFF
TGCGCCAGCAGCCAAGAGGTGGGCAGATACAATGAGCAGTTCTTC
>.|few|TRBJ1-5|TRBV2
CASKGGAGYGNQPQHF
TGTGCCAGCAAAGGCGGGGCCGGTTATGGCAATCAGCCCCAGCATTTT
>.|.|TRBJ2-5|TRBV19
CASSIGRTTTGTQYF
TGTGCCAGTAGTATAGGCAGGACTACCACGGGGACCCAGTACTTC
>.|.|TRBJ1-1|TRBV3-1
CASSQASLEAFF
TGTGCCAGCAGCCAAGCAAGTCTTGAAGCTTTCTTT
>.|many|TRBJ2-7|TRBV4-1
CASSQDQLGAYEQYF
TGCGCCAGCAGCCAAGATCAGCTAGGGGCGTACGAGCAGTACTTC
>.|few|TRBJ1-5|TRBV19
CASSIRQLNQPQHF
TGTGCCAGTAGTATTCGACAGCTGAATCAGCCCCAGCATTTT
>TRBD2|many|TRBJ2-2|TRBV3-1
CASSLAGGPGELFF
TGTGCCAGCAGCCTAGCGGGAGGGCCCGGGGAGCTGTTTTTT
>.|many|TRBJ1-4|TRBV29-1
CSVPMGRVLFF
TGCAGCGTCCCGATGGGGCGCGTCCTGTTTTTT
>.|many|TRBJ2-1|TRBV29-1
CSVDRDGEQFF
TGCAGCGTTGATCGAGACGGTGAGCAGTTCTTC
>.|many|TRBJ1-4|TRBV5-4
CASSFYLEDEKLFF
TGTGCCAGCAGCTTTTATCTGGAGGATGAAAAACTGTTTTTT
>.|.|TRBJ1-1|TRBV5-1
CASRPGSLVGEAFF
TGCGCCAGCAGACCCGGGTCTCTCGTCGGTGAAGCTTTCTTT
>.|once|TRBJ1-1|TRBV6-2/TRBV6-3
CASSYPNPNTEAFF
TGTGCCAGCAGTTACCCAAACCCGAACACTGAAGCTTTCTTT
>.|many|TRBJ2-2|TRBV9
CASSVGGQTGELFF
TGTGCCAGCAGCGTAGGTGGACAAACCGGGGAGCTGTTTTTT
>TRBD1|many|TRBJ2-2|TRBV20-1
CSAKDRDRGNTGELFF
TGCAGTGCCAAAGATAGGGACAGGGGAAACACCGGGGAGCTGTTTTTT
>TRBD1|few|TRBJ2-7|TRBV2
CASSPVQGVEQYF
TGTGCCAGCAGTCCGGTACAGGGGGTCGAGCAGTACTTC
>.|.|TRBJ2-7|TRBV6-2/TRBV6-3
CASSYRAFSYSYEQYF
TGTGCCAGCAGTTACCGGGCTTTCAGTTACTCCTACGAGCAGTACTTC
>.|.|TRBJ1-2|TRBV5-3
CASGLDVYYTF
TGTGCCAGCGGCTTGGACGTATACTACACCTTC
>.|many|TRBJ2-4|TRBV6-2/TRBV6-3
CASSYAAKNIQYF
TGTGCCAGCAGTTATGCAGCCAAAAACATTCAGTACTTC
>.|once|TRBJ2-7|TRBV7-9
CASSGVAGAYEQYF
TGTGCCAGCAGCGGCGTCGCCGGGGCCTACGAGCAGTACTTC